The clone carrying this T cell receptor (beta chain) was seen more than once but under ten times. The record originates from a study of patients and donors after allogeneic stem cell transplantation. Trimming removed 6 bases from V and 3 bases from J, with 14 bases in between. The CDR3 totals 14 residues. Using its own MiXCR run on the RT-PCR reads, TCRdb lists one record per CDR3 protein. The data contain more than 850,000 distinct CDR3 sequences, more than 15% of them singletons. Sample: blood, either unsorted or a sorted T cell fraction (not recorded which). The rearrangement uses TRBV12-3 or TRBV12-4 and TRBJ2-5, with unresolved D. The clonotype originates from a human donor who was either an allogeneic HSCT recipient or a stem cell or donor lymphocyte infusion donor (not recorded which). It is not recorded whose cells these are; they may come from a transplant donor. The CDR3 bases are TGTGCCAGCAGCAACGAGAGTGGAGAAGAGACCCAGTACTTC. This gives the protein CASSNESGEETQYF.